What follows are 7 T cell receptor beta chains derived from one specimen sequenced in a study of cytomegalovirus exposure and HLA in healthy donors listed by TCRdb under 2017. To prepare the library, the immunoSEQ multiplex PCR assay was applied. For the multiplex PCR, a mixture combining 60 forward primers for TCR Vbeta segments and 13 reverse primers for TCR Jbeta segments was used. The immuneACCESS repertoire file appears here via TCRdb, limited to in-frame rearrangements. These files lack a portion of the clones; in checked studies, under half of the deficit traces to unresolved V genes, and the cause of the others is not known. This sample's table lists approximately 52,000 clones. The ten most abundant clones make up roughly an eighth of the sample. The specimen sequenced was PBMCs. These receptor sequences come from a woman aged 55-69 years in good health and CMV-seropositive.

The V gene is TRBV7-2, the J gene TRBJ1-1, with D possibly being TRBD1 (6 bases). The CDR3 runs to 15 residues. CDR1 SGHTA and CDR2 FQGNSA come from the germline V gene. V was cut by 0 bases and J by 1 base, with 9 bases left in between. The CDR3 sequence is CASSLAGATNTEAFF. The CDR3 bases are TGTGCCAGCAGCTTAGCGGGGGCTACGAACACTGAAGCTTTCTTT.

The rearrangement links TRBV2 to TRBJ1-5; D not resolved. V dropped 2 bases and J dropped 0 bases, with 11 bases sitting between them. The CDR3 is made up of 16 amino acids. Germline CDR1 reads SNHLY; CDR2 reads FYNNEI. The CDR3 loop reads CASSESAGYSNQPQHF. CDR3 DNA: TGTGCCAGCAGTGAATCGGCGGGTTATAGCAATCAGCCCCAGCATTTT. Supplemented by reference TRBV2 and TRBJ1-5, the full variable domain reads EPEVTQTPSHQVTQMGQEVILRCVPISNHLYFYWYRQILGQKVEFLVSFYNNEISEKSEIFDDQFSVERPDGSNFTLKIRSTKLEDSAMYFCASSESAGYSNQPQHFGDGTRLSIL.

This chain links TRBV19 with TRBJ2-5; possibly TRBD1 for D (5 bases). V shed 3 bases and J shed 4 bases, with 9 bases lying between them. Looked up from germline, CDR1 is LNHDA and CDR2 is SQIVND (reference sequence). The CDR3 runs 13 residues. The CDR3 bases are TGTGCCAGTAGTATTCAGGGAATAGAGACCCAGTACTTC. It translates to CASSIQGIETQYF.

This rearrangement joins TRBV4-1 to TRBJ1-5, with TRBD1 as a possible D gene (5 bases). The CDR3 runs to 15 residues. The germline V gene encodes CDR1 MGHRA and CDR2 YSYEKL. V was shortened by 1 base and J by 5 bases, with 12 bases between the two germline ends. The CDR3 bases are TGCGCCAGCAGCCAAGCCTCTGGGGCAGATCAGCCCCAGCATTTT. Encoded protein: CASSQASGADQPQHF.

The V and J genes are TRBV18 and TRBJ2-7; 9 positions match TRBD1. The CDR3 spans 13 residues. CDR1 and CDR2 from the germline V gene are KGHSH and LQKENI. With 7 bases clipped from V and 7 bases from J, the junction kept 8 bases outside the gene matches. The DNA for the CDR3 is TGTGCCAGCTGTACGGGACAGGGAGGAGAGCAGTACTTC. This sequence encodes CASCTGQGGEQYF. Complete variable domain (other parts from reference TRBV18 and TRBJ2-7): NAGVMQNPRHLVRRRGQEARLRCSPMKGHSHVYWYRQLPEEGLKFMVYLQKENIIDESGMPKERFSAEFPKEGPSILRIQQVVRGDSAAYFCASCTGQGGEQYFGPGTRLTVT.

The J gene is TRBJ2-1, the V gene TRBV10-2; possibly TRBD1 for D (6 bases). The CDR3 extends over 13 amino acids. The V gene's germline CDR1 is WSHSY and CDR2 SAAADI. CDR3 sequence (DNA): TGCGCTACCGGTAGTGGCAGGGGCAATGAGCAGTTCTTC. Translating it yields CATGSGRGNEQFF.

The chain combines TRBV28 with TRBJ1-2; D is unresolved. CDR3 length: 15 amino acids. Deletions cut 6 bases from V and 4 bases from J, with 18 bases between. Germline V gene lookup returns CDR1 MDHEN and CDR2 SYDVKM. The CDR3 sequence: CASSQPPLAVYGYTF. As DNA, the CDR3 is TGTGCCAGCAGCCAACCCCCCCTGGCAGTCTATGGCTACACCTTC.